This entry features one T cell receptor (beta chain) sequence. This specimen belongs to a study of blood T cell repertoires in COVID-19. Study at large: Both acute and convalescent COVID-19 samples were obtained from the United States, Italy and Spain.

This table comes from immunoSEQ multiplex PCR, and its TCRdb copy is limited to in-frame clones, with some not included. The table has 210,000 or so clones, approximately 84% seen once. The receptor was derived from a man aged 35-49 years with active or convalescent COVID-19. Sequenced: peripheral blood.

The CDR3 DNA reads as TGTGCCAGCAGCAAGGACAGGGACACTGAAGCTTTCTTT. Its protein product is CASSKDRDTEAFF. The genes are TRBV14 and TRBJ1-1; the match to TRBD1 covers 8 bases. This CDR3 spans 13 amino acids. Germline assignment: CDR1 SGHDN and CDR2 FVKESK. Trimming cost V 5 bases and J 3 bases; bases outside gene matches: 2.